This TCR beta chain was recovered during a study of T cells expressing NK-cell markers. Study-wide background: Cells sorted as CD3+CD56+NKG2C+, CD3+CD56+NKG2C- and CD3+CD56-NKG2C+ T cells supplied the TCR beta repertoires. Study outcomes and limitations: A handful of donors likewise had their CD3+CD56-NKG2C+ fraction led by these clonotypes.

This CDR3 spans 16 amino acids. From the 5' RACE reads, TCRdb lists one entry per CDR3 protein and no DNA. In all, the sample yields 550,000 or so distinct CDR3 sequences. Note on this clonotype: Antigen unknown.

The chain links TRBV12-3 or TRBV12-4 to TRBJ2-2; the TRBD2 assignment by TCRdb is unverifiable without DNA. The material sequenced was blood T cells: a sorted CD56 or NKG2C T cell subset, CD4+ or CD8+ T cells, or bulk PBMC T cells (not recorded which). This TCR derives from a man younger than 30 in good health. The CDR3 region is CATPGGLAANTGELFF.